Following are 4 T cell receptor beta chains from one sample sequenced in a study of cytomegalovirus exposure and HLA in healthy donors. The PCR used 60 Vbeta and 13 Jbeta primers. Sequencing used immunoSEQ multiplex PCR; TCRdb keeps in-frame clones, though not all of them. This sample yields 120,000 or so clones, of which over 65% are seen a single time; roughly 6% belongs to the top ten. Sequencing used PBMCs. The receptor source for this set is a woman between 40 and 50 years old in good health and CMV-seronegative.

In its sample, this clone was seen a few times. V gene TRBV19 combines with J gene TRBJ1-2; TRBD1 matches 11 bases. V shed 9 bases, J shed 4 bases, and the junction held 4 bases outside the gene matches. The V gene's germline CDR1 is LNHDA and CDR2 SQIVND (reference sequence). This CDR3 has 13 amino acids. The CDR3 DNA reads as TGTGCCAGCTCCGGGACAGGGGGCTATGGCTACACCTTC. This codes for CASSGTGGYGYTF.

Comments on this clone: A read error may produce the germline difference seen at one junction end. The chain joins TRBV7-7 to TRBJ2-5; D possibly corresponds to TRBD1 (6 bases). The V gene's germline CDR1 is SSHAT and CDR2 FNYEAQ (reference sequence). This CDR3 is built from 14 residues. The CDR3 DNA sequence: TGTGCTAGCAGCTTAAGCCGGGACACAAAGACCCAGTACTTC. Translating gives CASSLSRDTKTQYF. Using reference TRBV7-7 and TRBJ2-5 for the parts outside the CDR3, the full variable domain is GAGVSQSPRYKVTKRGQDVTLRCDPISSHATLYWYQQALGQGPEFLTYFNYEAQPDKSGLPSDRFSAERPEGSISTLTIQRTEQRDSAMYRCASSLSRDTKTQYFGPGTRLLVL.

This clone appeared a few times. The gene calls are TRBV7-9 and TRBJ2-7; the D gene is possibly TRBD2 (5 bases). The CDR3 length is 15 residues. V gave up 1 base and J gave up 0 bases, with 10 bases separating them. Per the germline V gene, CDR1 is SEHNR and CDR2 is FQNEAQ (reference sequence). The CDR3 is CASSLVGLSSYEQYF. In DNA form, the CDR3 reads TGTGCCAGCAGCTTAGTCGGACTCTCCTCCTACGAGCAGTACTTC.

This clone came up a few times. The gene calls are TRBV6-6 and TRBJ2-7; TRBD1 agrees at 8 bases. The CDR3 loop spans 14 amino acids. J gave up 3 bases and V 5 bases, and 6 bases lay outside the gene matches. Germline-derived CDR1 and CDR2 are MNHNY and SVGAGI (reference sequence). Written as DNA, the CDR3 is TGTGCCAGCAGTCTACAGGGGACAGGCTACGAGCAGTACTTC. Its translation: CASSLQGTGYEQYF.